This note documents a single T cell receptor beta chain sequence. Treatment meaning: oral pan-JAK inhibitor, 5-10 mg twice daily. The record originates from a study of CD8+ T cells in alopecia areata. RNA was extracted and reverse transcribed into cDNA as the sequencing template. Measured with immunoSEQ multiplex PCR; TCRdb has only the in-frame clones, and not every one. The data hold about 140,000 clones, with about 86% observed a single time. The ends were cut back, 5 bases at V and 6 bases at J, with 13 bases in the middle. In germline, CDR1 is MNHEY, CDR2 SMNVEV (reference sequence). This CDR3 has 14 amino acids.

V is TRBV27 and J is TRBJ2-2; D is ambiguous. This sequence originates from a human donor with alopecia areata. The specimen was CD8+ T cells sorted from blood, collected at week 4, from a patient treated with tofacitinib. The CDR3 spells CASSTLITPGELFF. In DNA form, the CDR3 reads TGTGCCAGCAGTACACTAATTACCCCCGGGGAGCTGTTTTTT.